This passage covers 15 T cell receptor beta chains from one sample sequenced in a study of blood T cell repertoires in COVID-19. The protocol was immunoSEQ multiplex PCR, while the TCRdb copy is restricted to in-frame clones and leaves out a portion. The repertoire holds 200,000 to 250,000 clones, with 84% as singletons. The source material was PBMCs or T cells enriched from blood (not recorded which). These receptors were obtained from a man aged 55 to 70 who had recovered from COVID-19.

The chain carries TRBV7-6 and TRBJ2-4; the match to TRBD1 covers 7 bases. The germline V gene has CDR1 SGHVS and CDR2 FNYEAQ. The CDR3 sequence is 15 residues long. After removal of 0 bases from V and 6 bases from J, the junction contained 5 bases not matched to a gene. CDR3 sequence (DNA): TGTGCCAGCAGCTTAGCGACAGGGCCAGTAAACATTCAGTACTTC. It encodes CASSLATGPVNIQYF. Full variable domain (remainder filled in from reference TRBV7-6 and TRBJ2-4): GAGVSQSPRYKVTKRGQDVALRCDPISGHVSLYWYRQALGQGPEFLTYFNYEAQQDKSGLPNDRFSAERPEGSISTLTIQRTEQRDSAMYRCASSLATGPVNIQYFGAGTRLSVL.

A few counts support this clone. This sequence joins TRBV30 and TRBJ2-7; D is perhaps TRBD1 (6 bases). The CDR3 covers 13 residues. V was trimmed by 5 bases and J by 2 bases, leaving 13 bases between them. Germline V gives CDR1 GTSNPN, CDR2 SVGIG (reference sequence). The CDR3 sequence is CAWSRTVTYEQYF. The CDR3 bases are TGTGCCTGGTCCCGGACAGTAACCTACGAGCAGTACTTC.

The chain is built from TRBV10-3 and TRBJ1-5; 8 bases fit TRBD1. Germline V gene sequence: CDR1 ENHRY, CDR2 SYGVKD. V was clipped by 3 bases and J by 2 bases; unmatched bases: 6. The CDR3 covers 16 residues. The CDR3 protein is CAISDRTGPGNQPQHF. Written as DNA, the CDR3 is TGTGCCATCAGTGATAGGACAGGGCCGGGCAATCAGCCCCAGCATTTT.

On this clone itself: Its ends do not fully match the called genes, so a read error is possible. The chain has TRBV7-7 and TRBJ1-3; D call uncertain. Germline V gives CDR1 SSHAT, CDR2 FNYEAQ (reference sequence). The CDR3 extends over 12 amino acids. DNA of the CDR3: TGTGCTAGCAGCTCCCACTTAAACACCATATATTTT. Protein: CASSSHLNTIYF.

This clone was seen more than once but under ten times. The V and J genes are TRBV9 and TRBJ1-4, with 7 bases aligning to TRBD1. This CDR3 has 12 amino acids. V gave up 7 bases and J gave up 8 bases; unmatched junction bases: 5. Germline lookup yields CDR1 SGDLS and CDR2 YYNGEE. The chain's CDR3 is CASSRDSEKLFF. CDR3 in DNA: TGTGCCAGCTCCCGGGACAGCGAAAAACTGTTTTTT.

CDR3 DNA sequence: TGCGCCAGCAGCCCGAAGCGGGATACGCAGTATTTT. Residues: CASSPKRDTQYF. This chain uses TRBV5-1 with TRBJ2-3; D may be TRBD2 (5 bases). This CDR3 is 12 amino acids long. Germline values: CDR1 SGHRS, CDR2 YFSETQ. Trimming pared 4 bases from V and 6 bases from J, leaving 9 bases between. The full variable domain, in which reference TRBV5-1 and TRBJ2-3 provide the parts outside the CDR3, is KAGVTQTPRYLIKTRGQQVTLSCSPISGHRSVSWYQQTPGQGLQFLFEYFSETQRNKGNFPGRFSGRQFSNSRSEMNVSTLELGDSALYLCASSPKRDTQYFGPGTRLTVL.

The rearrangement uses TRBV5-6 and TRBJ1-1; D might be TRBD1 (5 bases). Trimming stripped 1 base from V and 5 bases from J, with 9 bases between. The CDR3 has 13 residues. The germline gives CDR1 SGHDT, CDR2 YYEEEE. The CDR3 coding sequence is TGTGCCAGCAGCTTGCCGGGGGGGACTGAAGCTTTCTTT. Its protein is CASSLPGGTEAFF.

V is TRBV7-2 and J is TRBJ1-1; 7 nucleotides agree with TRBD1. Germline V gives CDR1 SGHTA, CDR2 FQGNSA. Trimming removed 5 bases from V and 1 base from J; junction bases left unmatched: 4. The CDR3 totals 14 residues. The CDR3 coding sequence is TGTGCCAGCAGCCGGGACAGCCCGAACACTGAAGCTTTCTTT. This sequence encodes CASSRDSPNTEAFF. Full variable domain (remainder filled in from reference TRBV7-2 and TRBJ1-1): GAGVSQSPSNKVTEKGKDVELRCDPISGHTALYWYRQSLGQGLEFLIYFQGNSAPDKSGLPSDRFSAERTGGSVSTLTIQRTQQEDSAVYLCASSRDSPNTEAFFGQGTRLTVV.

The rearrangement uses TRBV11-2 and TRBJ2-1; 8 bases match TRBD2. The CDR3 covers 14 residues. V trimming: 1 base; J trimming: 9 bases; junction bases outside the gene matches: 5. Germline V gene data show CDR1 as SGHAT and CDR2 as FQNNGV. CDR3 region: CASSLVTSVGEQFF. CDR3 nucleotide sequence: TGTGCCAGCAGCTTAGTGACTAGCGTCGGTGAGCAGTTCTTC. Together with reference TRBV11-2 and TRBJ2-1, the CDR3 gives the full variable domain: EAGVAQSPRYKIIEKRQSVAFWCNPISGHATLYWYQQILGQGPKLLIQFQNNGVVDDSQLPKDRFSAERLKGVDSTLKIQPAKLEDSAVYLCASSLVTSVGEQFFGPGTRLTVL.

V usage is TRBV11-3 and J usage is TRBJ2-5; the match to TRBD1 covers 8 bases. The junction had 4 bases not matched to a gene; V was cut back by 3 bases and J by 1 base. Germline CDR1 SGHNT, CDR2 YENEEA. This CDR3 comprises 15 residues. This CDR3 reads CASSFDRGFQETQYF. In DNA, the CDR3 is TGTGCCAGCAGCTTTGACAGGGGCTTCCAAGAGACCCAGTACTTC. The full variable domain, its missing parts supplied by reference TRBV11-3 and TRBJ2-5, is EAGVVQSPRYKIIEKKQPVAFWCNPISGHNTLYWYLQNLGQGPELLIRYENEEAVDDSQLPKDRFSAERLKGVDSTLKIQPAELGDSAVYLCASSFDRGFQETQYFGPGTRLLVL.

The chain joins TRBV5-6 to TRBJ1-2, with a weak D call TRBD1 (5 bases). The V end lost 3 bases, the J end lost 5 bases, and 11 bases lay between the germline ends. Germline assignment: CDR1 SGHDT and CDR2 YYEEEE. The CDR3 consists of 13 residues. The CDR3 DNA reads TGTGCCAGCAGCTCGGGACTGTCATATGGCTACACCTTC. Its protein product is CASSSGLSYGYTF.

The V gene is TRBV19, the J gene TRBJ2-1, with TRBD1 matching 11 bases. The V gene end was trimmed by 4 bases and the J gene end by 4 bases; junction bases not matched to a gene: 9. Germline loops: CDR1 LNHDA, CDR2 SQIVND (reference sequence). The CDR3 is 17 amino acids. This chain's CDR3 is CASSNPGTGGLYNEQFF. CDR3 nucleotides: TGTGCCAGTAGTAATCCGGGGACAGGGGGGCTTTACAATGAGCAGTTCTTC.

This clone showed up just a few times. The V and J genes are TRBV19 and TRBJ1-5; TRBD1 matches at 9 bases. Trimming took 6 bases from V and 1 from J; bases not matched to a gene: 7. In germline, CDR1 is LNHDA, CDR2 SQIVND (reference sequence). The CDR3 runs 16 residues. The CDR3 DNA reads as TGTGCCAGTAGGAAAAGGACAGGGGAAAGCAATCAGCCCCAGCATTTT. It yields the protein CASRKRTGESNQPQHF.

The rearrangement joins TRBV7-9 to TRBJ2-3; TRBD2 matches at 12 bases. The CDR3 runs 19 residues. The germline V gene has CDR1 SEHNR and CDR2 FQNEAQ (reference sequence). V lost 0 bases, J lost 0 bases, and 7 bases stayed unmatched. As DNA, the CDR3 is TGTGCCAGCAGCTTAGCGACTAGCGGGGGCACCCTAAGCACAGATACGCAGTATTTT. This codes for CASSLATSGGTLSTDTQYF.

The gene calls are TRBV7-6 and TRBJ2-7; D possibly corresponds to TRBD1 (5 bases). V was pared by 5 bases and J by 3 bases, with 11 bases between. The CDR3 spans 13 residues. Germline values: CDR1 SGHVS, CDR2 FNYEAQ. CDR3 residues: CASSPDSVYEQYF. The CDR3 bases are TGTGCCAGCAGCCCAGACAGTGTCTACGAGCAGTACTTC.